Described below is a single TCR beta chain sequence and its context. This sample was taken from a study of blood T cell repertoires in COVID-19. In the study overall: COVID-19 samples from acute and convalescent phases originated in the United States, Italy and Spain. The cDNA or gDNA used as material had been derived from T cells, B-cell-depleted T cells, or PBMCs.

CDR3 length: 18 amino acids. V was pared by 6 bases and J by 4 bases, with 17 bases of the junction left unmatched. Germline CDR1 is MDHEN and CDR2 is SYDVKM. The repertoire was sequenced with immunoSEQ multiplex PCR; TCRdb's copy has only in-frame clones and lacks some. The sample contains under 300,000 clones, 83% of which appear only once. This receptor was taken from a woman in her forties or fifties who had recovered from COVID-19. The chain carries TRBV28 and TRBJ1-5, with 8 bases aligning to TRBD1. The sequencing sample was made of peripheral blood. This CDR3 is CASSSSGGRTPINQPQHF. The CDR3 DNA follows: TGTGCCAGCAGCTCCTCAGGGGGCCGAACTCCAATAAATCAGCCCCAGCATTTT.